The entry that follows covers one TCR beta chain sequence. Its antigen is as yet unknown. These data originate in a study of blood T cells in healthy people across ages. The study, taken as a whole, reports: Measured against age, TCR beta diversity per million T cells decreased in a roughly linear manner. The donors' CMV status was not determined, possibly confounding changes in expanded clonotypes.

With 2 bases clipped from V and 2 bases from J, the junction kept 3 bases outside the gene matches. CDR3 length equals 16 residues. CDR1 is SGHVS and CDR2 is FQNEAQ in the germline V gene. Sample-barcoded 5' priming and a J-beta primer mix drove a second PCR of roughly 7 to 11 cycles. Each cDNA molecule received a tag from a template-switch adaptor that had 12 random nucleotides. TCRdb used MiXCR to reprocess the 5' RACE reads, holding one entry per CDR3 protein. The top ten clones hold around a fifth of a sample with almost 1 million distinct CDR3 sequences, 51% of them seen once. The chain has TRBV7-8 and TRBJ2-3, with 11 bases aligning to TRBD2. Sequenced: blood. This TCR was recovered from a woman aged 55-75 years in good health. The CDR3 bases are TGTGCCAGCAGCTTAAGACTAGCGGGAAACACAGATACGCAGTATTTT. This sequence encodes CASSLRLAGNTDTQYF.